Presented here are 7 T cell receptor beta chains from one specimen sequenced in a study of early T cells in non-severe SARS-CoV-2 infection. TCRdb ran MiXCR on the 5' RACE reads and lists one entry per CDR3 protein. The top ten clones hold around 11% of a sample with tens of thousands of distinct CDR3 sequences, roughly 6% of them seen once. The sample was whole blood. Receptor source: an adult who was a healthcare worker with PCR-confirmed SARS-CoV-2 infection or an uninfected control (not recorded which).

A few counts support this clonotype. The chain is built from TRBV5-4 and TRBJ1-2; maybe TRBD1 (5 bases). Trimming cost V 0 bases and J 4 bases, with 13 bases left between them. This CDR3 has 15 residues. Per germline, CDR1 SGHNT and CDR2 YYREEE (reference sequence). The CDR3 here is CASSLALGDGYGYTF. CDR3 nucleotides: TGTGCCAGCAGCTTGGCCCTAGGGGATGGCTATGGCTACACCTTC.

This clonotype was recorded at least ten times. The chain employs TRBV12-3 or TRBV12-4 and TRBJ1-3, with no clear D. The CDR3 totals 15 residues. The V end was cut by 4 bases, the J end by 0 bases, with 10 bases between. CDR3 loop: CASSYGSGSGNTIYF. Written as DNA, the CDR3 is TGTGCCAGCAGTTATGGGTCCGGCTCTGGAAACACCATATATTTT.

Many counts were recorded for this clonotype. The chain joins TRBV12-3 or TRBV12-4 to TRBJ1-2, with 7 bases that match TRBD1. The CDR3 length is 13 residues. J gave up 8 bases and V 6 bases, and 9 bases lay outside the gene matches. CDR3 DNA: TGTGCCAGCAGCCCGGGACAGTTGGTAGGCTACACCTTC. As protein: CASSPGQLVGYTF.

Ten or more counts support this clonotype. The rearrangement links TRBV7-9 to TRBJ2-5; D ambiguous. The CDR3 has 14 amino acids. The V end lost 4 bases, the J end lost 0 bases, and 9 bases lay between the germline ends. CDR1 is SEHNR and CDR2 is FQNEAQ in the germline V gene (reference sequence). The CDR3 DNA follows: TGTGCCAGCAGCTCAAGGGCTAACCAAGAGACCCAGTACTTC. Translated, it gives CASSSRANQETQYF.

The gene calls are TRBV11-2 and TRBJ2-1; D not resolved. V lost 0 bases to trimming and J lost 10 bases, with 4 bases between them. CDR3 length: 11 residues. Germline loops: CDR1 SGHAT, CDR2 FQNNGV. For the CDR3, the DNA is TGTGCCAGCAGCTTAGAGGGAGAGCAGTTCTTC. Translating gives CASSLEGEQFF.

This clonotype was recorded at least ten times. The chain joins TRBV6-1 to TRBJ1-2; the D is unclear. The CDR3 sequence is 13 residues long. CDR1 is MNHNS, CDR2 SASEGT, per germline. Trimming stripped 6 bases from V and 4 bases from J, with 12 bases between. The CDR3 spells CASREVGSYGYTF. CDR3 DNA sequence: TGTGCCAGCAGAGAGGTGGGCAGCTATGGCTACACCTTC.

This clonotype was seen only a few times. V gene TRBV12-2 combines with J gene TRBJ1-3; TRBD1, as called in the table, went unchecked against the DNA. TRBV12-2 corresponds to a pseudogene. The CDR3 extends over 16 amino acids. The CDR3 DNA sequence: TGTGCAAGTCGCTCCGACCCCAGGGGATCTGGAAACACCATATATTTT. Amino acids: CASRSDPRGSGNTIYF.